These T cell receptor beta chains were read from a single sample in a study of Graves' ophthalmopathy and Graves' hyperthyroidism. TCRdb independently ran MiXCR on the multiplex PCR reads; one entry per CDR3 protein. The sample records about 210,000 distinct CDR3 sequences, roughly 27% being singletons. What was sequenced was peripheral blood. The receptors were gathered from a man aged 45-65 years with Graves' ophthalmopathy. The CDR3 runs from the conserved cysteine through the conserved F or W. A D gene is named only where the DNA matches it firmly. Some rows have no size entry. The others give once, few or many, or a class for an expanded clone.

clone_size	d_call	v_call	j_call	cdr3_aa	cdr3_nt
few	TRBD2	TRBV28	TRBJ2-7	CASTITAGASYEQYF	TGTGCCAGCACTATCACTGCGGGAGCTTCCTACGAGCAGTACTTC
many	TRBD1	TRBV29-1	TRBJ2-2	CSVIQGIGTGELFF	TGCAGCGTGATACAGGGGATCGGCACCGGGGAGCTGTTTTTT
many	-	TRBV12-3/TRBV12-4	TRBJ1-1	CASSRGRNTEAFF	TGTGCCAGCAGCAGAGGGAGGAACACTGAAGCTTTCTTT
-	-	TRBV12-3/TRBV12-4	TRBJ2-2	CASSLLVTGELFF	TGTGCCAGCAGTTTACTAGTCACCGGGGAGCTGTTTTTT
many	-	TRBV12-5	TRBJ1-1	CASGSSRDTTEAFF	TGTGCTAGTGGTTCGTCCCGGGACACCACTGAAGCTTTCTTT
many	-	TRBV3-1	TRBJ1-1	CASSQADVNTEAFF	TGTGCCAGCAGCCAAGCGGACGTGAACACTGAAGCTTTCTTT
few	-	TRBV6-1	TRBJ2-7	CASSGQDAGLPYEQYF	TGTGCCAGCAGTGGCCAAGACGCGGGGCTCCCCTACGAGCAGTACTTC
many	TRBD2	TRBV19	TRBJ2-5	CASSKTGTSRETQYF	TGTGCCAGTAGTAAGACCGGGACTAGCCGGGAGACCCAGTACTTC
many	-	TRBV7-2	TRBJ1-2	CASSFLDTLGSYTF	TGTGCCAGCAGCTTCCTAGACACACTTGGGAGCTACACCTTC
many	-	TRBV30	TRBJ2-7	CAWSPPVAYEQYF	TGTGCCTGGAGTCCCCCCGTCGCCTACGAGCAGTACTTC
many	-	TRBV5-1	TRBJ2-5	CASSLEDRKSETQYF	TGCGCCAGCAGCTTGGAGGACAGAAAGTCAGAGACCCAGTACTTC
many	-	TRBV20-1	TRBJ2-5	CRGGGETQYF	TGCAGGGGGGGAGGAGAGACCCAGTACTTC
-	TRBD2	TRBV12-3/TRBV12-4	TRBJ2-5	CASSFGGVREETQYF	TGTGCCAGCAGTTTTGGGGGGGTGAGAGAAGAGACCCAGTACTTC
many	-	TRBV9	TRBJ1-1	CASSVPGMNTEAFF	TGTGCCAGCAGCGTACCAGGGATGAACACTGAAGCTTTCTTT
-	-	TRBV9	TRBJ1-1	CASSPRTVLNTEAFF	TGTGCCAGCAGCCCGAGGACAGTTTTGAACACTGAAGCTTTCTTT
-	TRBD2	TRBV20-1	TRBJ2-7	CSASTTSVIYEQYF	TGCAGTGCTAGCACGACTAGCGTTATCTACGAGCAGTACTTC
-	TRBD2	TRBV7-8	TRBJ2-7	CASSGHGLAGAEQYF	TGTGCCAGCAGCGGCCACGGACTAGCGGGGGCCGAGCAGTACTTC
-	TRBD1	TRBV5-1	TRBJ1-2	CASSLPSGQGNYGYTF	TGCGCCAGCAGCCTGCCGTCGGGACAGGGGAACTATGGCTACACCTTC
many	-	TRBV6-2/TRBV6-3	TRBJ2-5	CASSYSLSTTQYF	TGTGCCAGCAGTTACTCACTCTCTACCACCCAGTACTTC
many	TRBD2	TRBV9	TRBJ2-7	CASSVSGGSSYEQYF	TGTGCCAGCAGCGTAAGCGGGGGGAGCTCCTACGAGCAGTACTTC
many	-	TRBV4-1	TRBJ2-7	CASSQAGQGWEQYF	TGCGCCAGCAGCCAAGCAGGTCAGGGGTGGGAGCAGTACTTC
many	TRBD1	TRBV4-2	TRBJ1-5	CASSLLQGDANQPQHF	TGTGCCAGCAGCCTGCTCCAGGGGGACGCCAATCAGCCCCAGCATTTT
many	TRBD2	TRBV20-1	TRBJ2-7	CSAPRSGSYEQYF	TGCAGTGCCCCCCGAAGCGGGAGCTACGAGCAGTACTTC
-	-	TRBV19	TRBJ1-2	CASTPGPGSNGYTF	TGTGCCAGTACCCCCGGGCCGGGATCGAATGGCTACACCTTC
many	TRBD1	TRBV4-1	TRBJ2-5	CASSRGTGGYQETQYF	TGCGCCAGCAGCCGAGGGACAGGGGGATACCAAGAGACCCAGTACTTC
many	TRBD2	TRBV20-1	TRBJ2-7	CSASERTSGAYEQYF	TGCAGTGCTAGTGAGAGGACTAGCGGAGCCTACGAGCAGTACTTC